These 10 T cell receptor beta chains came from one sample sequenced in a study of cytomegalovirus exposure and HLA in healthy donors. The PCR was carried out with 60 Vbeta primers and 13 Jbeta primers. The protocol was immunoSEQ multiplex PCR, while the TCRdb copy is restricted to in-frame clones and leaves out a portion. Here the sample spans over 80,000 clones, approximately 75% being singletons. Sequenced input: PBMCs. These receptors were collected from a female donor in good health and CMV-seropositive.

V gene TRBV9 combines with J gene TRBJ2-5, with D possibly TRBD1 on 6 matching bases. CDR1 SGDLS and CDR2 YYNGEE come from the germline V gene. V gave up 0 bases and J gave up 5 bases, with 14 bases separating them. This CDR3 is 15 amino acids long. The DNA of the CDR3 is TGTGCCAGCAGCGTAGCTTCAGGGGTTGGGGAGACCCAGTACTTC. Amino acid sequence: CASSVASGVGETQYF.

The rearrangement uses TRBV5-1 and TRBJ2-2; D gene uncertain. The CDR3 is made up of 14 amino acids. V lost 2 bases, J lost 3 bases, and 8 bases lay in between. Germline V gene data show CDR1 as SGHRS and CDR2 as YFSETQ. The CDR3 here is CASSFPGYTGELFF. CDR3 bases: TGCGCCAGCAGCTTCCCTGGCTACACCGGGGAGCTGTTTTTT.

Only one count was recorded for this clone. The rearrangement uses TRBV7-9 and TRBJ2-7; the D gene is possibly TRBD1 (6 bases). The CDR3 is 13 amino acids. The germline CDR1 and CDR2 sequences are SEHNR and FQNEAQ (reference sequence). Between the trimmed V and J ends, which lost 5 bases and 6 bases, there was a span of 14 bases. The CDR3 region is CASSLSQGIEQYF. CDR3 nucleotides: TGTGCCAGCAGCCTCTCTCAGGGGATCGAGCAGTACTTC.

This chain links TRBV9 with TRBJ1-2; TRBD1 agrees at 8 bases. The junction had 7 bases not matched to a gene; V was cut back by 5 bases and J by 4 bases. CDR1 is SGDLS, CDR2 YYNGEE, per germline. CDR3 length: 14 amino acids. As DNA, the CDR3 is TGTGCCAGCAGAGAATCAGGGGGCCTCTATGGCTACACCTTC. Translation gives CASRESGGLYGYTF. Full variable domain (outside the CDR3, taken from reference TRBV9 and TRBJ1-2): DSGVTQTPKHLITATGQRVTLRCSPRSGDLSVYWYQQSLDQGLQFLIQYYNGEERAKGNILERFSAQQFPDLHSELNLSSLELGDSALYFCASRESGGLYGYTFGSGTRLTVV.

The V call is TRBV7-9, the J call TRBJ2-3, with D possibly matching TRBD1 (5 bases). From germline, CDR1 is SEHNR and CDR2 FQNEAQ (reference sequence). CDR3 length: 16 residues. V was clipped by 1 base and J by 4 bases, with 15 bases between them. CDR3 sequence (DNA): TGTGCCAGCAGCTTAGTCGCGACAGCCCGGGCAGATACGCAGTATTTT. Translated, it gives CASSLVATARADTQYF.

The V call is TRBV5-1, the J call TRBJ2-5, with D uncertain. CDR1 and CDR2 (germline): SGHRS, YFSETQ. Trimming took 2 bases from V and 5 from J, leaving 4 bases between them. The CDR3 is 11 amino acids. The CDR3 DNA sequence: TGCGCCAGCAGCTTCAGGGAGACCCAGTACTTC. Amino acids: CASSFRETQYF.

This clone has a handful of counts. V is TRBV5-4 and J is TRBJ2-1; a possible D gene is TRBD2 (6 bases). Germline CDR1 is SGHNT and CDR2 is YYREEE (reference sequence). Trimming took off 5 bases at V and 3 bases at J, with 15 bases between the two ends. CDR3 length: 15 amino acids. CDR3 residues: CASRGGGEGYNEQFF. The CDR3 DNA follows: TGTGCCAGCAGGGGAGGCGGAGAGGGCTACAATGAGCAGTTCTTC.

The chain links TRBV9 to TRBJ2-7; D perhaps matches TRBD1 (6 bases). The germline V and J ends were trimmed by 2 bases and 5 bases, with 14 bases remaining between them. Germline-derived CDR1 and CDR2 are SGDLS and YYNGEE. This CDR3 spans 14 amino acids. The CDR3 loop reads CASSVSGALDEQYF. DNA for the CDR3: TGTGCCAGCAGCGTGTCAGGGGCTCTCGACGAGCAGTACTTC.

The J gene is TRBJ1-5, the V gene TRBV2; D gene ambiguous. Trimming stripped 6 bases from V and 2 bases from J, with 8 bases between. Germline CDR1 reads SNHLY; CDR2 reads FYNNEI. The CDR3 contains 13 residues. CDR3 residues: CASRDTRNQPQHF. The CDR3 DNA reads as TGTGCCAGCAGAGACACCCGCAATCAGCCCCAGCATTTT. Variable domain in full (rest from reference TRBV2 and TRBJ1-5): EPEVTQTPSHQVTQMGQEVILRCVPISNHLYFYWYRQILGQKVEFLVSFYNNEISEKSEIFDDQFSVERPDGSNFTLKIRSTKLEDSAMYFCASRDTRNQPQHFGDGTRLSIL.

J is TRBJ2-3 and V is TRBV7-2; no clear D gene. The CDR3 is 15 amino acids. V was shortened by 5 bases and J by 5 bases, with 17 bases between the two germline ends. The V gene's germline CDR1 is SGHTA and CDR2 FQGNSA. This CDR3 is CASSLEVTSQDTQYF. CDR3 sequence (DNA): TGTGCCAGCAGCCTCGAGGTTACCTCACAAGATACGCAGTATTTT.